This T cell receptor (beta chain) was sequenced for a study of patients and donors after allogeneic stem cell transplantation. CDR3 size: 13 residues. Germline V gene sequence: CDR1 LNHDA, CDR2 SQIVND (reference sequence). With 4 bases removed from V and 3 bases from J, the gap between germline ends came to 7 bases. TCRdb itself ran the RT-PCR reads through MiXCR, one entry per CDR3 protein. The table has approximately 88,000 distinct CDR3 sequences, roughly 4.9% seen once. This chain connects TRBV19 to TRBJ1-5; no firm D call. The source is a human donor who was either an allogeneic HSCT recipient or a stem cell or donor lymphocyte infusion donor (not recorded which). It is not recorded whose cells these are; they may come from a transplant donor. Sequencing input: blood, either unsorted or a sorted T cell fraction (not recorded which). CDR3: CASSTHNNQPQHF. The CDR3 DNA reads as TGTGCCAGTAGTACACACAACAATCAGCCCCAGCATTTT. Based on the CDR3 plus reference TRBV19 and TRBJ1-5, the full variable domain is DGGITQSPKYLFRKEGQNVTLSCEQNLNHDAMYWYRQDPGQGLRLIYYSQIVNDFQKGDIAEGYSVSREKKESFPLTVTSAQKNPTAFYLCASSTHNNQPQHFGDGTRLSIL.